This TCR beta chain appears in the sequencing data of a study of CD8 T cells in ankylosing spondylitis (dated 2017 in TCRdb). Notes on the research overall: T cell receptor beta repertoires were profiled in healthy donors and ankylosing spondylitis patients so that disease-linked TCR variants could be found. The full study cohort comprised around 23 ankylosing spondylitis patients and roughly 100 healthy donors. Peripheral blood was sampled, and synovial fluid was additionally collected from ankylosing spondylitis patients. On the study overall, not on this receptor specifically: According to the report, matched synovial fluid samples from ankylosing spondylitis patients were significantly enriched for the disease-linked clones. The disease-linked clones showed a CD8+ phenotype and occurred at relatively low frequencies in peripheral blood. Some TCR beta motif variants had previously been reported in synovial fluid and blood of reactive arthritis patients, which suggested common disease-initiation mechanisms. Blood from ankylosing spondylitis patients appeared to be characterized by a TCR beta motif made up of under 10 highly homologous amino acid variants.

The sequencer listed for this sample is Illumina HiSeq 2500. TCR beta libraries were prepared by quantitative 5'-RACE with molecular barcodes. The original pipeline was this. A new computational method, built on a probabilistic model of VDJ rearrangement, was used to identify disease-linked TCR variants. Using fastp trimming at Q25 and MiXCR clonotype assembly, TCRdb reanalyzed the public sequencing data and kept in-frame beta chains. When rows share a CDR3 protein, they turn into one entry using the most common DNA and genes. For this entry, the V and J calls and clone size follow TCRdb and not the study's own pipeline. The sample table shows about 800,000 distinct CDR3 sequences, and over 9.5% are seen once. The ten top clones hold approximately 0.5% of the sample. This clonotype occurred a few times. This clone's antigen is unknown. No qualities accompany the bases; no much larger clone lies one base away.

CDR1 and CDR2 are drawn from the germline V gene (reference sequence): DFQATT, SNEGSKA. From the cysteine up to the phenylalanine, the CDR3 has a length of 15 residues. Of the read, only the CDR3 DNA is kept; its 45 bases are in frame from base 1. For this chain, trimming is 5 bases at the V end and 5 bases at the J end, and the number of junction bases without a gene match is 13. The specimen sequenced was blood, either unsorted or a sorted T cell fraction (not recorded which). The TCR comes from a male donor with ankylosing spondylitis. Recombination joined TRBV20-1 with TRBJ1-1; 8 central nucleotides agree with TRBD1. The nucleotides read TGCAGTGCTGGCAGGGGGCCCACCCGGAGTACTGAAGCTTTCTTT. This gives the protein CSAGRGPTRSTEAFF.